The clone carrying this TCR beta chain was detected only once. The data originate from a study of blood T cell repertoires in COVID-19. Study summary: The United States, Italy and Spain provided the acute and convalescent COVID-19 samples. T cells, B-cell-depleted T cells, or PBMCs provided the cDNA or gDNA that served as material.

The V gene end was trimmed by 5 bases and the J gene end by 4 bases; junction bases not matched to a gene: 7. CDR1 is ENHRY and CDR2 is SYGVKD in the germline V gene. The CDR3 loop spans 15 amino acids. Method: immunoSEQ multiplex PCR; TCRdb's copy keeps in-frame clones and lacks some. The sample yields about 25,000 clones, just over 85% seen once. The V gene is TRBV10-3, the J gene TRBJ2-7; the match to TRBD1 covers 11 bases. This receptor was obtained from a man aged 70 or older with acute or convalescent COVID-19. Sequenced material: peripheral blood. CDR3 amino acids: CAISPSGQGEYEQYF. The DNA for the CDR3 is TGTGCCATCAGTCCTTCGGGACAGGGGGAGTACGAGCAGTACTTC.